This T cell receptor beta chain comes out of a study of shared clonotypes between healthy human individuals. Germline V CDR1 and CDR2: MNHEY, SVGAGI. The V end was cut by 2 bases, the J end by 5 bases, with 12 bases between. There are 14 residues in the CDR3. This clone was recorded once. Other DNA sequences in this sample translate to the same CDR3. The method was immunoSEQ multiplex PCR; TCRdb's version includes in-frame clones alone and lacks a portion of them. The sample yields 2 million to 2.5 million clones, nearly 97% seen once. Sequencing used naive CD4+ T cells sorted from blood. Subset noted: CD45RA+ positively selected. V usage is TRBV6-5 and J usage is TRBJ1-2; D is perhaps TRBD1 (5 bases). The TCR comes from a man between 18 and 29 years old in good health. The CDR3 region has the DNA TGTGCCAGCAGTTACAGCAGGGAGGGATATGGCTACACCTTC. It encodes CASSYSREGYGYTF.